These 15 T cell receptor beta chains were all obtained from the same sample, sequenced in a study of T cell changes during pregnancy in multiple sclerosis. Sequenced by immunoSEQ multiplex PCR; TCRdb stores in-frame clones only, minus some. The sample includes tens of thousands of clones, about 90% of them seen just once. The sequenced sample was CD4+ T cells from peripheral blood mononuclear cells, obtained after pregnancy. These receptor sequences come from a female donor with multiple sclerosis, enrolled in a pregnancy study.

This clone was counted once. The chain recombines TRBV2 with TRBJ1-3, with TRBD1 matching over 8 bases. V lost 6 bases to trimming and J lost 4 bases; unmatched junction nucleotides: 11. The CDR3 spans 16 residues. Germline V gives CDR1 SNHLY, CDR2 FYNNEI. CDR3 nucleotide sequence: TGTGCCAGCAGCGACCAGCCCAGGGGGCGAGGAAACACCATATATTTT. It translates to CASSDQPRGRGNTIYF.

V and J are TRBV10-3 and TRBJ2-7; 9 bases agree with TRBD2. CDR1 is ENHRY, CDR2 SYGVKD, per germline. After removal of 3 bases from V and 1 base from J, the junction contained 1 base not matched to a gene. The CDR3 consists of 14 residues. In nucleotides, the CDR3 is TGTGCCATCAGTGAACTAGCGGGTTCCTACGAGCAGTACTTC. It yields the protein CAISELAGSYEQYF.

This clone occurred once. The J gene is TRBJ1-1, the V gene TRBV5-1, with a possible D match to TRBD1 (6 bases). The CDR3 spans 14 residues. The V and J ends lost 3 bases and 8 bases respectively, with 17 bases between them. Germline V gene lookup returns CDR1 SGHRS and CDR2 YFSETQ. CDR3 protein: CASSSTQGLAEAFF. The CDR3 DNA is TGCGCCAGCAGCTCCACCCAGGGGCTGGCGGAAGCTTTCTTT.

CDR3 bases: TGTGCCTGGAAGCCTCCGGGGGGCGATAAAGCTTTCTTT. The encoded protein is CAWKPPGGDKAFF. The chain joins TRBV30 to TRBJ1-1, with D possibly being TRBD1 (6 bases). This CDR3 spans 13 amino acids. Per germline, CDR1 GTSNPN and CDR2 SVGIG (reference sequence). With 4 bases removed from V and 9 bases from J, the gap between germline ends came to 18 bases.

The CDR3 region has the DNA TGTGCCAGCAGCTTCGACAGCCACACTGAAGCTTTCTTT. It encodes CASSFDSHTEAFF. The V call is TRBV11-3, the J call TRBJ1-1, with D tentatively TRBD1 (5 bases). Germline loops: CDR1 SGHNT, CDR2 YENEEA. The CDR3 consists of 13 residues. Trimming shortened V by 3 bases and J by 3 bases, and 8 bases separated the two germline ends.

This sequence joins TRBV30 and TRBJ2-7, with D perhaps matching TRBD1 (5 bases). The CDR3 has 16 residues. In germline, CDR1 is GTSNPN, CDR2 SVGIG (reference sequence). Trimming pared 0 bases from V and 1 base from J, leaving 16 bases between. CDR3 residues: CAWSVTGRVASYEQYF. DNA for the CDR3: TGTGCCTGGAGTGTAACTGGCAGGGTTGCGTCCTACGAGCAGTACTTC.

Here the CDR3 DNA reads TGTGCCAGCAGCCCTGATCGGGGGGCAGGAAGGACTGAAGCTTTCTTT. It is translated as CASSPDRGAGRTEAFF. The chain has TRBV7-2 and TRBJ1-1, with TRBD1 as a possible D gene (6 bases). Trimming took 5 bases from V and 5 from J, leaving 21 bases between them. Germline lookup yields CDR1 SGHTA and CDR2 FQGNSA. The CDR3 spans 16 residues.

CDR3 coding DNA: TGTGCCAGCAGTTACTCGAACGCCCGAGGTTCACCCCTCCACTTT. This translates into CASSYSNARGSPLHF. The V gene is TRBV6-5, the J gene TRBJ1-6; D call uncertain. This CDR3 region has 15 residues. The germline V gene encodes CDR1 MNHEY and CDR2 SVGAGI. Trimming stripped 0 bases from V and 9 bases from J, with 12 bases between.

The V gene is TRBV7-3, the J gene TRBJ2-7, with D maybe TRBD1 (6 bases). Germline loops: CDR1 SGHTA, CDR2 FQGTGA. There are 12 residues in the CDR3. Trimming took 8 bases from V and 3 from J, leaving 11 bases between them. CDR3 DNA: TGTGCCAGCTCGGGACAATGCTACGAGCAGTACTTC. This encodes CASSGQCYEQYF.

The CDR3 nucleotides are TGCAGCGTGATGGGCGGGGATGGCTACACCTTC. Translating it yields CSVMGGDGYTF. The chain combines TRBV29-1 with TRBJ1-2; the D is unclear. Germline CDR1 SQVTM, CDR2 ANQGSEA. CDR3 length: 11 residues. V was clipped by 6 bases and J by 6 bases, with 11 bases between them.

This chain connects TRBV4-3 to TRBJ2-6; TRBD1 agrees at 12 bases. Trimming at V came to 4 bases and at J to 4 bases, leaving 5 bases not matched to a gene. The CDR3 is made up of 17 amino acids. Germline CDR1 and CDR2: LGHNA and YSLEER. CDR3 loop: CASSRDRGRGGANVLTF. The CDR3, as DNA: TGCGCCAGCAGCCGGGACAGGGGGCGGGGGGGGGCCAACGTCCTGACTTTC.

The chain employs TRBV7-9 and TRBJ1-1; possible D gene TRBD1, 6 bases. The germline V gene has CDR1 SEHNR and CDR2 FQNEAQ (reference sequence). The CDR3 extends over 14 amino acids. Trimming shortened V by 4 bases and J by 9 bases, and 18 bases separated the two germline ends. CDR3 amino acids: CASSSREWTDQAFF. The CDR3 region has the DNA TGTGCCAGCAGCTCACGAGAGTGGACAGATCAAGCTTTCTTT. The full variable domain, completed using reference TRBV7-9 and TRBJ1-1, is DTGVSQNPRHKITKRGQNVTFRCDPISEHNRLYWYRQTLGQGPEFLTYFQNEAQLEKSRLLSDRFSAERPKGSFSTLEIQRTEQGDSAMYLCASSSREWTDQAFFGQGTRLTVV.

The rearrangement links TRBV28 to TRBJ1-4, with TRBD1 matching over 8 bases. CDR3 length equals 17 residues. After removal of 6 bases from V and 5 bases from J, the junction contained 14 bases not matched to a gene. Germline V gene sequence: CDR1 MDHEN, CDR2 SYDVKM. The CDR3 protein is CASRPWTGLGRNEKLFF. As DNA, the CDR3 is TGTGCCAGCAGACCCTGGACAGGGTTAGGGAGGAATGAAAAACTGTTTTTT.

CDR3 sequence reads: CASSLTSELAKNIQYF. The CDR3 nucleotides are TGTGCCAGCTCGCTTACTAGCGAATTAGCCAAAAACATTCAGTACTTC. The rearrangement links TRBV18 to TRBJ2-4, with 7 bases fitting TRBD2. V lost 6 bases and J lost 0; bases outside the gene matches: 8. The CDR3 is made up of 16 amino acids. Germline assignment: CDR1 KGHSH and CDR2 LQKENI.

The chain combines TRBV11-2 with TRBJ2-7; 12 positions agree with TRBD2. The germline V gene encodes CDR1 SGHAT and CDR2 FQNNGV. There are 14 residues in the CDR3. J lost 3 bases, V lost 5 bases, and 2 bases had no gene match. CDR3 region: CASSPTSGGYEQYF. In nucleotides, the CDR3 is TGTGCCAGCAGCCCGACTAGCGGGGGCTACGAGCAGTACTTC.